Below, 17 T cell receptor beta chains from the same sample are listed, as sequenced in a study of T cell repertoires in cytomegalovirus infection (dated by TCRdb to the late 2010s). The treatment or condition label of this sample denotes: in vitro stimulation with specific CMV peptide epitopes to enrich CMV-specific T cells. Instrument on record: Illumina HiSeq 1500. TCRdb trimmed public reads at Q25 via fastp, called clones via MiXCR and kept in-frame beta chains. Entries are consolidated by CDR3 protein sequence, retaining the most common genes and DNA. The sample includes just over 450,000 distinct CDR3 sequences, with about 42% observed a single time. Of the sample, 35% to 50% falls within the top ten clones. No antigen has been identified for these receptors. The sequenced sample was cultured PBMCs, obtained from culture after CMV antigen stimulation. The receptors shown here come from a human donor in good health (CMV status not recorded). Some clones in this sample may be carry-over from other donors' samples.

DNA of the CDR3: TGTGCCAGCAGCTTAGGGGGTGGAGTAAGTAACTATGAGCAGTTCTTC. This gives the protein CASSLGGGVSNYEQFF. The gene calls are TRBV7-3 and TRBJ2-1, with D perhaps TRBD1 or TRBD2 (5 bases each). Germline V gene sequence: CDR1 SGHTA, CDR2 FQGTGA. V lost 2 bases, J lost 8 bases, and 19 bases lay in between. This CDR3 has 16 amino acids. The whole variable domain, filled in from reference TRBV7-3 and TRBJ2-1, reads GAGVSQTPSNKVTEKGKYVELRCDPISGHTALYWYRQSLGQGPEFLIYFQGTGAADDSGLPNDRFFAVRPEGSVSTLKIQRTERGDSAVYLCASSLGGGVSNYEQFFGPGTRLTVL.

The chain employs TRBV5-1 and TRBJ2-1, with D uncertain. This CDR3 is 14 amino acids long. The V gene's germline CDR1 is SGHRS and CDR2 YFSETQ. V lost 2 bases, J lost 6 bases, and 12 bases lay in between. This CDR3 reads CASSFARTTNEQFF. DNA for the CDR3: TGCGCCAGCAGCTTTGCTCGAACGACCAATGAGCAGTTCTTC.

The J gene is TRBJ2-1, the V gene TRBV6-5; a possible D gene is TRBD2 (6 bases). CDR1 MNHEY and CDR2 SVGAGI come from the germline V gene. V was trimmed by 6 bases and J by 0 bases, leaving 15 bases between them. The CDR3 contains 16 residues. In DNA, the CDR3 is TGTGCCAGCAGGGACCCCCGGGGGAGCTCCTACAATGAGCAGTTCTTC. Protein product: CASRDPRGSSYNEQFF.

J is TRBJ2-5 and V is TRBV10-3, with a weak D call TRBD2 (5 bases). Germline CDR1 and CDR2: ENHRY and SYGVKD. The ends were cut back, 8 bases at V and 4 bases at J, with 14 bases in the middle. The CDR3 covers 13 residues. CDR3 sequence reads: CAIATQTTETQYF. The DNA for the CDR3 is TGTGCCATCGCAACGCAGACTACAGAGACCCAGTACTTC.

The rearrangement joins TRBV27 to TRBJ1-5; D gene unclear. Germline V lookup: CDR1 MNHEY, CDR2 SMNVEV (reference sequence). V lost 3 bases and J 6 bases, leaving 12 bases between the germline ends. The CDR3 covers 14 residues. In nucleotides, the CDR3 is TGTGCCAGCAGTTTTACTCGGTATGGTCAGCCCCAGCATTTT. Encoded protein: CASSFTRYGQPQHF.

CDR3 loop: CASSEFGGGNSPLHF. For the CDR3, the DNA is TGTGCCAGCAGTGAATTTGGGGGAGGGAATTCACCCCTCCACTTT. V gene TRBV6-1 combines with J gene TRBJ1-6, with a possible D match to TRBD1 (5 bases). Trimming removed 2 bases at V and 7 bases at J, with 12 bases between. The CDR3 has 15 amino acids. Germline V CDR1 and CDR2: MNHNS, SASEGT.

The chain couples TRBV11-2 to TRBJ2-1; 9 positions match TRBD2. Germline values: CDR1 SGHAT, CDR2 FQNNGV. This CDR3 is built from 18 residues. Unmatched junction bases numbered 12, after V lost 1 base and J lost 5 bases. The CDR3 here is CASSLGHLTSGFHNEQFF. The CDR3 nucleotides read TGTGCCAGCAGCTTAGGGCATTTGACTAGCGGTTTTCACAATGAGCAGTTCTTC.

This clonotype has more than one count but fewer than ten. The genes are TRBV4-1 and TRBJ2-1; no firm D call. Trimming cost V 4 bases and J 0 bases, with 16 bases left between them. The CDR3 totals 17 residues. Germline CDR1 and CDR2: MGHRA and YSYEKL. The DNA for the CDR3 is TGCGCCAGCAGCCCACGCGGACCTTCAAGCTCCTACAATGAGCAGTTCTTC. Amino acid sequence: CASSPRGPSSSYNEQFF.

The chain employs TRBV29-1 and TRBJ1-1; TRBD1 matches 8 bases. The CDR3 spans 13 residues. V shed 5 bases and J 1 base; nucleotides not matched to a gene: 3. CDR1 and CDR2 (germline): SQVTM, ANQGSEA. Written as DNA, the CDR3 is TGCAGCGTTACAGGGGGAAGGAACACTGAAGCTTTCTTT. Translating gives CSVTGGRNTEAFF. Supplemented by reference TRBV29-1 and TRBJ1-1, the full variable domain reads SAVISQKPSRDICQRGTSLTIQCQVDSQVTMMFWYRQQPGQSLTLIATANQGSEATYESGFVIDKFPISRPNLTFSTLTVSNMSPEDSSIYLCSVTGGRNTEAFFGQGTRLTVV.

This clonotype has only a few counts. The genes are TRBV18 and TRBJ2-7, with 10 positions matching TRBD2. The CDR3 spans 18 residues. V dropped 2 bases and J dropped 5; count of bases not matched to a gene: 15. The germline V gene has CDR1 KGHSH and CDR2 LQKENI. CDR3 in DNA: TGTGCCAGCTCACCATCCGACCATGGAGCGGGAGGGATCGACGAGCAGTACTTC. It specifies CASSPSDHGAGGIDEQYF.

The rearrangement links TRBV7-2 to TRBJ2-7; D remains unclear. The V and J ends lost 1 base and 4 bases respectively, with 11 bases between them. Germline loops: CDR1 SGHTA, CDR2 FQGNSA. The CDR3 spans 14 residues. CDR3 DNA: TGTGCCAGCAGCTTAGTCGGCAGTTGGTACGAGCAGTACTTC. It encodes CASSLVGSWYEQYF.

The chain employs TRBV7-2 and TRBJ2-5; TRBD2 might be the D (6 bases). V gave up 5 bases and J gave up 1 base, with 14 bases separating them. CDR3 size: 15 residues. CDR1 is SGHTA and CDR2 is FQGNSA in the germline V gene. The CDR3, as DNA: TGTGCCAGCAGCCCGGGAGCGGAGGTCCAAGAGACCCAGTACTTC. It is translated as CASSPGAEVQETQYF.

The chain is built from TRBV15 and TRBJ2-1, with TRBD2 matching over 8 bases. The CDR3 consists of 15 residues. Germline CDR1 reads LNHNV; CDR2 reads YYDKDF (reference sequence). With V trimmed by 2 bases and J by 0 bases, 0 bases remained unmatched. Here the CDR3 DNA reads TGTGCCACCAGCAGAAGCGGGAGCTCCTACAATGAGCAGTTCTTC. Its translation: CATSRSGSSYNEQFF.

V usage is TRBV6-6 and J usage is TRBJ2-7; 7 bases agree with TRBD2. Germline V CDR1 and CDR2: MNHNY, SVGAGI (reference sequence). V shed 6 bases and J 5 bases; nucleotides not matched to a gene: 16. The CDR3 covers 16 residues. The CDR3 DNA follows: TGTGCCAGCAGAGGTTCCCTGACTAGCTTAGGACACGAGCAGTACTTC. Amino acid sequence: CASRGSLTSLGHEQYF.

The chain has TRBV3-1 and TRBJ2-4, with unresolved D. Germline V gene sequence: CDR1 LGHDT, CDR2 YNNKEL (reference sequence). Trimming took off 3 bases at V and 7 bases at J, with 10 bases between the two ends. CDR3 size: 13 residues. This CDR3 is CASSHLGPNIQYF. CDR3 DNA sequence: TGTGCCAGCAGCCACCTGGGCCCGAACATTCAGTACTTC.

The chain combines TRBV7-6 with TRBJ1-4, with 7 bases that match TRBD1. The CDR3 contains 19 residues. CDR1 and CDR2 from the germline V gene are SGHVS and FNYEAQ. Unmatched junction bases numbered 17, after V lost 5 bases and J lost 2 bases. CDR3 DNA: TGTGCCAGCAGCCTACGGGTCAGGGGGTCTGGTTCGACTAATGAAAAACTGTTTTTT. This sequence encodes CASSLRVRGSGSTNEKLFF. Supplemented by reference TRBV7-6 and TRBJ1-4, the full variable domain reads GAGVSQSPRYKVTKRGQDVALRCDPISGHVSLYWYRQALGQGPEFLTYFNYEAQQDKSGLPNDRFSAERPEGSISTLTIQRTEQRDSAMYRCASSLRVRGSGSTNEKLFFGSGTQLSVL.

The chain employs TRBV7-2 and TRBJ2-1; 8 bases agree with TRBD1. CDR1 is SGHTA, CDR2 FQGNSA, per germline. V was pared by 6 bases and J by 9 bases, with 10 bases of the junction left unmatched. The CDR3 length is 14 residues. This CDR3 reads CASRRPGGLVEQFF. CDR3 DNA sequence: TGTGCCAGCAGACGGCCAGGGGGCCTAGTTGAGCAGTTCTTC.